This TCR beta chain was retrieved from a study of shared clonotypes between healthy human individuals. Study overall: CD4 naive cells filled three plates per donor, CD4 memory three, CD8 naive two and CD8 memory one.

Germline values: CDR1 LNHDA, CDR2 SQIVND (reference sequence). V lost 0 bases and J lost 6; bases outside the gene matches: 10. The CDR3 covers 16 residues. Study donors comprised healthy, HIV-negative adults devoid of recent acute infection or vaccination. The split of CD4+ cells yielded CD45RA+ naive and CD45RA-negative memory subsets. TCRdb keeps only in-frame clones here, not all; method: immunoSEQ multiplex PCR. The data show fewer than 3 million clones, about 90% seen once. The sample taken for sequencing was naive CD4+ T cells from PBMCs. Subset of the sample: CD45RA+ positively selected. The chain joins TRBV19 to TRBJ2-7, with 8 bases that match TRBD1. The TCR was taken from a man between 18 and 29 years old in good health. Some clones in this sample may be carry-over from other donors' samples. CDR3 bases: TGTGCCAGTAGTATAGATTCGAGACAGGGGACGGGCGAGCAGTACTTC. This encodes CASSIDSRQGTGEQYF.